A single TCR beta chain is shown here with its context. Its antigen remains unidentified. The data were obtained in a study of TIL therapy for anti-PD-1-resistant metastatic lung cancer. At the level of the study: Patients then received nivolumab; progressors got lymphodepletion, TIL and IL-2.

This was the immunoSEQ v3 assay. Sequenced by immunoSEQ multiplex PCR; TCRdb stores in-frame clones only, minus some. Here the sample spans 55,000 to 65,000 clones, 73% being singletons. Findings and limits, study-wide: TIL clonotype persistence in blood showed no apparent association with response.

Germline lookup yields CDR1 SEHNR and CDR2 FQNEAQ (reference sequence). The CDR3 is 14 residues long. V lost 1 base and J lost 5, with 11 bases in between. Time point meaning: pre-treatment sample, taken before nivolumab and TIL therapy. The sample consisted of blood, taken at baseline. The chain combines TRBV7-9 with TRBJ1-1; D is unresolved. The sequence was obtained from a person aged 25 to 79 with non-small cell lung cancer. The CDR3 loop is CASSLVSRRTEAFF. The CDR3 coding sequence is TGTGCCAGCAGCTTAGTTTCCCGGCGGACTGAAGCTTTCTTT.